These T cell receptor beta chains were read from a single sample in a study of response to subunit inactivated influenza vaccine. TCRdb redid the calling of the RT-PCR reads with MiXCR, one entry per CDR3 protein. The sample lists 560,000 or so distinct CDR3 sequences, 6% to 9% occurring once. The sequencing here drew on PBMCs from blood, taken around 2 years after vaccination. The receptors were sampled from a man aged 50 to 75 who received an inactivated influenza vaccine. Each CDR3 is given with its conserved first and last residue. Fields, in order: D gene, V gene, clone size, J gene, CDR3 DNA, CDR3 protein. The D gene is left open where the match is weak. Clone sizes are given selectively: once, few, many, or a class where the clone is expanded.

D gene: .
V gene: TRBV7-9
clone size: few
J gene: TRBJ1-1
CDR3 DNA: TGTGCCAGCGGAAGAAGGGCGAGGGCTGAAGCTTTCTTT
CDR3 protein: CASGRRARAEAFF

D gene: .
V gene: TRBV24-1
clone size: few
J gene: TRBJ1-5
CDR3 DNA: TGTGCCACCAGTGATCCCCGGGACACCCTCAATCAGCCCCAGCATTTT
CDR3 protein: CATSDPRDTLNQPQHF

D gene: .
V gene: TRBV12-3/TRBV12-4
clone size: many
J gene: TRBJ2-1
CDR3 DNA: TGTGCCAGCAGTTTGCCCAGGCGAGGCTACAATGAGCAGTTCTTC
CDR3 protein: CASSLPRRGYNEQFF

D gene: TRBD2
V gene: TRBV15
clone size: few
J gene: TRBJ2-3
CDR3 DNA: TGTGCCACCAGCAGAGCTAGCGGGGGAAACCCTAGCACAGATACGCAGTATTTT
CDR3 protein: CATSRASGGNPSTDTQYF

D gene: TRBD1
V gene: TRBV20-1
clone size: .
J gene: TRBJ2-1
CDR3 DNA: TGCAGTGCTAGATGGGACAGGGAGATCTCCTACAATGAGCAGTTCTTC
CDR3 protein: CSARWDREISYNEQFF

D gene: TRBD2
V gene: TRBV19
clone size: few
J gene: TRBJ2-5
CDR3 DNA: TGTGCCAGTAGTATAGTTTCAGCGGGGGGGCTGGAGACCCAGTACTTC
CDR3 protein: CASSIVSAGGLETQYF

D gene: TRBD1
V gene: TRBV6-2/TRBV6-3
clone size: .
J gene: TRBJ1-1
CDR3 DNA: TGTGCCAGCAGTGCTACCAGGACAGGGGGCACTGAAGCTTTCTTT
CDR3 protein: CASSATRTGGTEAFF

D gene: .
V gene: TRBV6-2/TRBV6-3
clone size: many
J gene: TRBJ2-5
CDR3 DNA: TGTGCCAGCAGTTACTCGTCCGGGACCCAGTACTTC
CDR3 protein: CASSYSSGTQYF

D gene: .
V gene: TRBV12-3/TRBV12-4
clone size: many
J gene: TRBJ2-7
CDR3 DNA: TGTGCCAGCAGCCGATCGACAGGCTCCTACGAGCAGTACTTC
CDR3 protein: CASSRSTGSYEQYF

D gene: .
V gene: TRBV20-1
clone size: .
J gene: TRBJ2-1
CDR3 DNA: TGCAGTGCTAGAGGAGGACATGAGCAGTTCTTC
CDR3 protein: CSARGGHEQFF

D gene: TRBD1
V gene: TRBV6-1
clone size: .
J gene: TRBJ1-5
CDR3 DNA: TGTGCCAGCAGTGAAGCCTGGCCGGGACAGGGAGGTCAGCCCCAGCATTTT
CDR3 protein: CASSEAWPGQGGQPQHF

D gene: .
V gene: TRBV12-3/TRBV12-4
clone size: many
J gene: TRBJ1-5
CDR3 DNA: TGTGCCAGCAGTTTCAGCAGGGATCAGCCCCAGCATTTT
CDR3 protein: CASSFSRDQPQHF

D gene: .
V gene: TRBV20-1
clone size: few
J gene: TRBJ2-7
CDR3 DNA: TGCAGTGCTAGTATCCAGCCCTACGAGCAGTACTTC
CDR3 protein: CSASIQPYEQYF

D gene: TRBD1
V gene: TRBV7-2
clone size: .
J gene: TRBJ1-1
CDR3 DNA: TGTGCCAGCAGCTTAGGGACAGGGGGCAGGCAAGCTTTCTTT
CDR3 protein: CASSLGTGGRQAFF

D gene: TRBD1
V gene: TRBV4-1
clone size: few
J gene: TRBJ1-1
CDR3 DNA: TGCGCCAGCAGCCAAGAGGCCGGCAGGGGGCGAACTGAAGCTTTCTTT
CDR3 protein: CASSQEAGRGRTEAFF

D gene: TRBD2
V gene: TRBV3-1
clone size: few
J gene: TRBJ2-7
CDR3 DNA: TGTGCCAGCAGCCAGGGGCTAGCGGGATTACTAGGAGGCGAGCAGTACTTC
CDR3 protein: CASSQGLAGLLGGEQYF

D gene: TRBD2
V gene: TRBV7-8
clone size: few
J gene: TRBJ2-7
CDR3 DNA: TGTGCCAGCAGCTTAGGCGGGAGGGGGTCCTACGAGCAGTACTTC
CDR3 protein: CASSLGGRGSYEQYF

D gene: .
V gene: TRBV12-3/TRBV12-4
clone size: .
J gene: TRBJ2-2
CDR3 DNA: TGTGCCAGCCGTCTGCCGAGGGGAAACACCGGGGAGCTGTTTTTT
CDR3 protein: CASRLPRGNTGELFF

D gene: .
V gene: TRBV6-5
clone size: .
J gene: TRBJ2-7
CDR3 DNA: TGTGCCAGCAGTTTAAACGGCGAGCAGTACTTC
CDR3 protein: CASSLNGEQYF

D gene: .
V gene: TRBV6-1
clone size: .
J gene: TRBJ2-1
CDR3 DNA: TGTGCCAGCAACCTAGCAAGCTCCTACAATGAGCAGTTCTTC
CDR3 protein: CASNLASSYNEQFF

D gene: TRBD2
V gene: TRBV20-1
clone size: few
J gene: TRBJ2-1
CDR3 DNA: TGCAGTGCCTGGACTAGCGGGGGGGCAAATGAGCAGTTCTTC
CDR3 protein: CSAWTSGGANEQFF

D gene: TRBD1
V gene: TRBV29-1
clone size: many
J gene: TRBJ2-2
CDR3 DNA: TGCAGCGTCAACAGGGGAACCGGGGAGCTGTTTTTT
CDR3 protein: CSVNRGTGELFF

D gene: TRBD2
V gene: TRBV5-6
clone size: many
J gene: TRBJ2-1
CDR3 DNA: TGTGCCAGCAGCCCGACTAGCGGGAGCTCCTACAATGAGCAGTTCTTC
CDR3 protein: CASSPTSGSSYNEQFF

D gene: .
V gene: TRBV15
clone size: few
J gene: TRBJ2-7
CDR3 DNA: TGTGCCACCAGCAAACCTTCCGGGGAGCACCGGAACTTC
CDR3 protein: CATSKPSGEHRNF

D gene: TRBD2
V gene: TRBV7-2
clone size: many
J gene: TRBJ2-1
CDR3 DNA: TGTGCCAGCAGAGCGGGACTAGGACCCAGCAATGAGCAGTTCTTC
CDR3 protein: CASRAGLGPSNEQFF

D gene: .
V gene: TRBV5-6
clone size: many
J gene: TRBJ2-2
CDR3 DNA: TGTGCCAGCAACCTACAGAACACCGGGGAGCTGTTTTTT
CDR3 protein: CASNLQNTGELFF

D gene: .
V gene: TRBV4-3
clone size: .
J gene: TRBJ1-4
CDR3 DNA: TGCGCCAGCAGCCAAGATAGGGAAAAACTGTTTTTT
CDR3 protein: CASSQDREKLFF

D gene: .
V gene: TRBV20-1
clone size: many
J gene: TRBJ2-2
CDR3 DNA: TGCAGTGCTAGGGCTGGCGTCCAGGCGAACACCGGGGAGCTGTTTTTT
CDR3 protein: CSARAGVQANTGELFF

D gene: TRBD1
V gene: TRBV7-9
clone size: .
J gene: TRBJ2-5
CDR3 DNA: TGTGCCAGCAGCTTCGGACAGGCCTTACAAGAGACCCAGTACTTC
CDR3 protein: CASSFGQALQETQYF

D gene: .
V gene: TRBV7-9
clone size: .
J gene: TRBJ1-1
CDR3 DNA: TGTGCCAGCAGCGCCAGGGTAATCGCTGAAGCTTTCTTT
CDR3 protein: CASSARVIAEAFF

D gene: TRBD1
V gene: TRBV5-5
clone size: .
J gene: TRBJ1-6
CDR3 DNA: TGTGCCAGCAGCATAACACAGGGGGGCCTTAATTCACCCCTCCACTTT
CDR3 protein: CASSITQGGLNSPLHF

D gene: .
V gene: TRBV3-1
clone size: .
J gene: TRBJ1-2
CDR3 DNA: TGTGCCAGCAGCCAAGAACGCGTTGAGGGGCTCAGCTACACCTTC
CDR3 protein: CASSQERVEGLSYTF

D gene: .
V gene: TRBV6-1
clone size: few
J gene: TRBJ1-1
CDR3 DNA: TGTGCCAGTGAAGGACACCTCGGCACTGAAGCTTTCTTT
CDR3 protein: CASEGHLGTEAFF

D gene: .
V gene: TRBV6-1
clone size: few
J gene: TRBJ1-5
CDR3 DNA: TGTGCCAGCAGTGAATGGTGGGCCCTAAGCAATCAGCCCCAGCATTTT
CDR3 protein: CASSEWWALSNQPQHF

D gene: .
V gene: TRBV12-3/TRBV12-4
clone size: many
J gene: TRBJ2-3
CDR3 DNA: TGTGCCAGCAGTCCATCTGGGGGTACGCAGTATTTT
CDR3 protein: CASSPSGGTQYF

D gene: .
V gene: TRBV29-1
clone size: many
J gene: TRBJ2-2
CDR3 DNA: TGCAGCGCTGATTTGCAAGGGAGTAGGTTTTTT
CDR3 protein: CSADLQGSRFF

D gene: .
V gene: TRBV4-3
clone size: .
J gene: TRBJ1-2
CDR3 DNA: TGCGCCAGCACCCAAGGGCGGGACGGGACTTATGGCTACACCTTC
CDR3 protein: CASTQGRDGTYGYTF

D gene: .
V gene: TRBV30
clone size: .
J gene: TRBJ2-1
CDR3 DNA: TGTGCCTGGGGGATGACACGTGGCAATGAGCAGTTCTTC
CDR3 protein: CAWGMTRGNEQFF

D gene: TRBD1
V gene: TRBV7-9
clone size: .
J gene: TRBJ2-1
CDR3 DNA: TGTGCCAGCAGCCCAGTGACAGGGGGGCCCTACAATGAGCAGTTCTTC
CDR3 protein: CASSPVTGGPYNEQFF

D gene: .
V gene: TRBV4-2
clone size: few
J gene: TRBJ1-5
CDR3 DNA: TGTGCCAGCAGCCAAGAGGGTGGGTACGGCAATCAGCCCCAGCATTTT
CDR3 protein: CASSQEGGYGNQPQHF

D gene: .
V gene: TRBV6-2/TRBV6-3
clone size: few
J gene: TRBJ1-1
CDR3 DNA: TGTGCCAGCAGCAGAGCTGGAGGTGAAGCTTTCTTT
CDR3 protein: CASSRAGGEAFF

D gene: TRBD2
V gene: TRBV6-1
clone size: .
J gene: TRBJ2-3
CDR3 DNA: TGTGCCAGCAGTGAAGAGCGGGGGCTTACGCAGTATTTT
CDR3 protein: CASSEERGLTQYF